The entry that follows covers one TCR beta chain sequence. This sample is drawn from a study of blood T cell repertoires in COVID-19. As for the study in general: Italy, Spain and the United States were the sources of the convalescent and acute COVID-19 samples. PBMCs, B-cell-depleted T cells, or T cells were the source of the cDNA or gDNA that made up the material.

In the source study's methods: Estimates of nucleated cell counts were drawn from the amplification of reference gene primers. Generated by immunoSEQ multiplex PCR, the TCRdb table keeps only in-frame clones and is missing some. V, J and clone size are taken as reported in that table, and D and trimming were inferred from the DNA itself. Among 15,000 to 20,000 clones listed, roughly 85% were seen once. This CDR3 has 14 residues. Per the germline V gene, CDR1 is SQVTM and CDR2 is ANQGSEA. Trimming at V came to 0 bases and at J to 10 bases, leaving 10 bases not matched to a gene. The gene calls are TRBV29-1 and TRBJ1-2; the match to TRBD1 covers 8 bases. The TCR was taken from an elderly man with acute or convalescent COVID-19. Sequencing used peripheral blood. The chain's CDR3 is CSVEDLGRGPDYTF. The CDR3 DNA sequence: TGCAGCGTTGAAGATCTTGGCAGGGGGCCGGACTACACCTTC.